These 19 T cell receptor beta chains came from one sample sequenced in a study of neurological immune-mediated disorders. Time point indicated: longitudinal time-point 3. TCRdb reanalysed the 5' RACE reads using MiXCR and keeps one entry per CDR3 protein. Of roughly 42,000 distinct CDR3 sequences listed, approximately 15% are singletons. Sequenced: PBMCs. The source of these receptors is a man aged 25 to 45 in good health.

In regard to this clonotype: A much more abundant neighbour one base away suggests this may be a read error. The CDR3 nucleotides read TGTGCCAGCAGTGGGTTTAGCGATGATTCACCCCTCCACTTT. Translating it yields CASSGFSDDSPLHF. The gene calls are TRBV28 and TRBJ1-6; no firm D call. CDR3 length: 14 residues. V was shortened by 5 bases and J by 8 bases, with 13 bases between the two germline ends. In germline, CDR1 is MDHEN, CDR2 SYDVKM.

This clonotype was seen repeatedly, ten times or more. The chain combines TRBV5-1 with TRBJ1-2, with a tentative D call TRBD1 (5 bases). Germline-derived CDR1 and CDR2 are SGHRS and YFSETQ. CDR3 length: 15 residues. Trimming left V 6 bases short and J 8 bases short, with 23 bases between. CDR3 sequence: CASTNWDSTIGGYTF. CDR3 nucleotides: TGCGCCAGCACCAATTGGGACTCGACTATCGGAGGCTACACCTTC. Variable domain in full (rest from reference TRBV5-1 and TRBJ1-2): KAGVTQTPRYLIKTRGQQVTLSCSPISGHRSVSWYQQTPGQGLQFLFEYFSETQRNKGNFPGRFSGRQFSNSRSEMNVSTLELGDSALYLCASTNWDSTIGGYTFGSGTRLTVV.

The rearrangement links TRBV28 to TRBJ2-1; 7 nucleotides match TRBD1. The length of the CDR3 is 16 residues. J was trimmed by 7 bases and V by 5 bases; bases with no gene match: 14. From germline, CDR1 is MDHEN and CDR2 SYDVKM. The CDR3 region is CASSPSFLDRVNEQFF. The CDR3 bases are TGTGCCAGCAGTCCCTCATTTTTAGACAGGGTGAATGAGCAGTTCTTC. Full variable domain (missing parts from reference TRBV28 and TRBJ2-1): DVKVTQSSRYLVKRTGEKVFLECVQDMDHENMFWYRQDPGLGLRLIYFSYDVKMKEKGDIPEGYSVSREKKERFSLILESASTNQTSMYLCASSPSFLDRVNEQFFGPGTRLTVL.

This clonotype has ten or more counts. This sequence joins TRBV7-9 and TRBJ2-7; 7 nucleotides line up with TRBD2. With 5 bases clipped from V and 6 bases from J, the junction kept 13 bases outside the gene matches. Per the germline V gene, CDR1 is SEHNR and CDR2 is FQNEAQ (reference sequence). The CDR3 runs 15 residues. The CDR3 region is CASSTTSVPFGEQYF. CDR3 in DNA: TGTGCCAGCAGCACCACTAGCGTACCCTTTGGCGAGCAGTACTTC.

This clonotype was seen ten or more times. This rearrangement joins TRBV7-2 to TRBJ2-7, with D perhaps assigned TRBD1 or TRBD2 (5 bases each). V lost 1 base to trimming and J lost 7 bases, with 14 bases between them. CDR3 length equals 14 residues. CDR1 is SGHTA and CDR2 is FQGNSA in the germline V gene. The CDR3 sequence: CASSLDRDEVEQYF. CDR3 DNA: TGTGCCAGCAGCTTAGATAGGGACGAGGTAGAGCAGTACTTC. Looking up the rest from reference TRBV7-2 and TRBJ2-7 gives the full variable domain: GAGVSQSPSNKVTEKGKDVELRCDPISGHTALYWYRQSLGQGLEFLIYFQGNSAPDKSGLPSDRFSAERTGGSVSTLTIQRTQQEDSAVYLCASSLDRDEVEQYFGPGTRLTVT.

This clonotype was observed a few times. The chain recombines TRBV7-6 with TRBJ1-3; 7 nucleotides align to TRBD1. Germline values: CDR1 SGHVS, CDR2 FNYEAQ. This CDR3 has 15 residues. V lost 4 bases to trimming and J lost 0 bases; unmatched junction nucleotides: 3. The CDR3 DNA reads TGTGCCAGCAGCTCACGGACAGGCTCTGGAAACACCATATATTTT. It encodes CASSSRTGSGNTIYF.

This clonotype was picked up many times. Here the CDR3 DNA reads TGCGCCAGCAGCCCGGGGACAGGCGCCTACTACGAGCAGTACTTC. It translates to CASSPGTGAYYEQYF. V is TRBV5-1 and J is TRBJ2-7; 8 bases are a match to TRBD1. The CDR3 totals 15 residues. Germline lookup yields CDR1 SGHRS and CDR2 YFSETQ. The ends lost 4 bases at V and 3 bases at J; junction bases unmatched: 9. The full variable domain, in which reference TRBV5-1 and TRBJ2-7 provide the parts outside the CDR3, is KAGVTQTPRYLIKTRGQQVTLSCSPISGHRSVSWYQQTPGQGLQFLFEYFSETQRNKGNFPGRFSGRQFSNSRSEMNVSTLELGDSALYLCASSPGTGAYYEQYFGPGTRLTVT.

This clonotype was found many times. This chain uses TRBV5-1 with TRBJ1-5, with 8 bases lining up with TRBD1. The CDR3 spans 14 residues. With 4 bases clipped from V and 5 bases from J, the junction kept 5 bases outside the gene matches. Germline CDR1 is SGHRS and CDR2 is YFSETQ. As DNA, the CDR3 is TGCGCCAGCAGCCCAGGGGGCAAGGATCAGCCCCAGCATTTT. Amino acid sequence: CASSPGGKDQPQHF.

This clonotype has a count of ten or more. The chain uses TRBV15 and TRBJ1-1; perhaps TRBD1 as D (6 bases). CDR1 and CDR2 (germline): LNHNV, YYDKDF (reference sequence). The CDR3 is 19 amino acids. V dropped 5 bases and J dropped 1 base, with 26 bases sitting between them. The CDR3 DNA follows: TGTGCCACCAGCTCCGGGGCTTACAGGGTCCAGAGAGAGAACACTGAAGCTTTCTTT. It yields the protein CATSSGAYRVQRENTEAFF.

This chain links TRBV4-1 with TRBJ2-1; 15 nucleotides match TRBD2. The V gene's germline CDR1 is MGHRA and CDR2 YSYEKL. The V and J ends lost 8 bases and 8 bases, in that order; junction bases with no gene match: 4. CDR3 length: 14 residues. CDR3 coding DNA: TGCGCCAGCCACGGACTAGCGGGAGGGTATGAGCAGTTCTTC. Its translation: CASHGLAGGYEQFF.

This clonotype occurred many times. The genes are TRBV11-2 and TRBJ1-4; a weak D match, TRBD1 (6 bases). This CDR3 comprises 13 residues. Looked up from germline, CDR1 is SGHAT and CDR2 is FQNNGV. The germline V and J ends were trimmed by 5 bases and 8 bases, with 12 bases remaining between them. CDR3 protein: CASSTPQGEKLFF. Written as DNA, the CDR3 is TGTGCCAGCAGCACCCCCCAGGGGGAAAAACTGTTTTTT.

This clonotype was counted at least ten times. CDR3 loop: CSSRGTSGSYEQYF. Here the CDR3 DNA reads TGCAGCTCCCGCGGGACTAGCGGGAGTTACGAGCAGTACTTC. This chain links TRBV20-1 with TRBJ2-7, with TRBD2 matching over 14 bases. CDR1 DFQATT and CDR2 SNEGSKA come from the germline V gene (reference sequence). The CDR3 has 14 amino acids.

This clonotype was seen at least ten times. The chain uses TRBV27 and TRBJ1-3; no reliable D call. The V end was cut by 8 bases, the J end by 0 bases, with 11 bases between. This CDR3 has 14 residues. Germline CDR1 and CDR2: MNHEY and SMNVEV (reference sequence). The CDR3 is CASQPLGSGNTIYF. The CDR3 region has the DNA TGTGCCAGCCAACCGCTGGGCTCTGGAAACACCATATATTTT.

This clonotype was seen at least ten times. This chain joins TRBV12-3 or TRBV12-4 and TRBJ1-3; D may be TRBD1 (6 bases). The CDR3 has 13 amino acids. V was pared by 4 bases and J by 4 bases, with 8 bases between. The CDR3 region has the DNA TGTGCCAGCAGTTGGACAGCCGGAAACACCATATATTTT. Its protein is CASSWTAGNTIYF.

This clonotype was observed at least ten times. The chain uses TRBV6-5 and TRBJ2-2, with D uncertain. In germline, CDR1 is MNHEY, CDR2 SVGAGI. Deletions cut 6 bases from V and 6 bases from J, with 14 bases between. This CDR3 is 14 amino acids long. The CDR3 nucleotides read TGTGCCAGCAGCCGGTTCTGGCCGGCCGGGGAGCTGTTTTTT. Amino acid sequence: CASSRFWPAGELFF.

This clonotype occurred many times. The chain carries TRBV5-1 and TRBJ2-5; D might be TRBD2 (6 bases). This CDR3 is built from 16 residues. V was clipped by 5 bases and J by 3 bases, with 20 bases between them. Germline CDR1 is SGHRS and CDR2 is YFSETQ. CDR3: CASSQDLGLSKETQYF. For the CDR3, the DNA is TGCGCCAGCAGTCAAGACCTGGGACTTTCTAAAGAGACCCAGTACTTC. Using reference TRBV5-1 and TRBJ2-5 for the parts outside the CDR3, the full variable domain is KAGVTQTPRYLIKTRGQQVTLSCSPISGHRSVSWYQQTPGQGLQFLFEYFSETQRNKGNFPGRFSGRQFSNSRSEMNVSTLELGDSALYLCASSQDLGLSKETQYFGPGTRLLVL.

This clonotype was seen many times. The V and J genes are TRBV11-2 and TRBJ2-3, with 8 positions matching TRBD2. V dropped 5 bases and J dropped 1; count of bases not matched to a gene: 2. Germline V gene sequence: CDR1 SGHAT, CDR2 FQNNGV. The CDR3 consists of 14 residues. CDR3 protein: CASSVAGRTDTQYF. Here the CDR3 DNA reads TGTGCCAGCAGCGTAGCGGGGCGCACAGATACGCAGTATTTT.

This clonotype occurred many times. The rearrangement uses TRBV29-1 and TRBJ2-7, with a tentative D call TRBD1 (6 bases). This CDR3 has 11 amino acids. Deletions cut 6 bases from V and 2 bases from J, with 8 bases between. Germline V gene sequence: CDR1 SQVTM, CDR2 ANQGSEA. CDR3 sequence (DNA): TGCAGCGTCGGACAGACCTACGAGCAGTACTTC. Translating gives CSVGQTYEQYF.

This clonotype has ten or more counts. The chain recombines TRBV12-3 or TRBV12-4 with TRBJ2-7, with TRBD1 matching over 7 bases. The CDR3 is 13 amino acids. The V segment lost 5 bases and the J segment 5 bases; nucleotides outside the gene matches: 6. DNA for the CDR3: TGTGCCAGCAGTCTTACAGGGGTGAACGAGCAGTACTTC. Its translation is CASSLTGVNEQYF.